Each of the 15 T cell receptor beta chains below was sequenced from the same sample in a study of cytomegalovirus exposure and HLA in healthy donors. 13 Jbeta primers and 60 Vbeta primers were used for the PCR. TCRdb's copy holds only in-frame clones and misses some; the assay was immunoSEQ multiplex PCR. The sample shows 93,000 or so clones, and approximately 3.5% sits with its ten largest clones. Sequenced input: PBMCs. The source is a man aged 40-50 years in good health and CMV-seronegative.

V is TRBV6-5 and J is TRBJ1-2, with D unclear. From germline, CDR1 is MNHEY and CDR2 SVGAGI. The CDR3 sequence is 14 residues long. V lost 6 bases to trimming and J lost 7 bases, with 18 bases between them. The CDR3 spells CASSAGSLSRGYTF. CDR3 DNA sequence: TGTGCCAGCAGCGCGGGCAGCCTCTCTCGTGGCTACACCTTC.

The chain has TRBV7-9 and TRBJ2-7; the match to TRBD1 covers 8 bases. V shed 7 bases and J 2 bases; nucleotides not matched to a gene: 7. The CDR3 sequence is 14 residues long. Germline V gives CDR1 SEHNR, CDR2 FQNEAQ (reference sequence). This CDR3 is CASTKQGGAYEQYF. Written as DNA, the CDR3 is TGTGCCAGCACCAAACAGGGGGGAGCCTACGAGCAGTACTTC.

This rearrangement joins TRBV7-2 to TRBJ2-3, with D possibly matching TRBD1 (6 bases). This CDR3 spans 18 amino acids. V was shortened by 5 bases and J by 2 bases, with 23 bases between the two germline ends. CDR1 is SGHTA, CDR2 FQGNSA, per germline. The CDR3 sequence is CASSRTRGPGHNTDTQYF. The CDR3 DNA reads as TGTGCCAGCAGCCGCACCCGCGGCCCGGGACACAACACAGATACGCAGTATTTT. The whole variable domain, filled in from reference TRBV7-2 and TRBJ2-3, reads GAGVSQSPSNKVTEKGKDVELRCDPISGHTALYWYRQSLGQGLEFLIYFQGNSAPDKSGLPSDRFSAERTGGSVSTLTIQRTQQEDSAVYLCASSRTRGPGHNTDTQYFGPGTRLTVL.

The V gene is TRBV9, the J gene TRBJ1-1, with D unclear. V lost 4 bases to trimming and J lost 6 bases, with 13 bases between them. The CDR3 runs to 13 residues. Germline V gives CDR1 SGDLS, CDR2 YYNGEE. The CDR3 region is CASSLSHFAEAFF. In nucleotides, the CDR3 is TGTGCCAGCAGCCTATCCCATTTTGCTGAAGCTTTCTTT. Complete variable domain (other parts from reference TRBV9 and TRBJ1-1): DSGVTQTPKHLITATGQRVTLRCSPRSGDLSVYWYQQSLDQGLQFLIQYYNGEERAKGNILERFSAQQFPDLHSELNLSSLELGDSALYFCASSLSHFAEAFFGQGTRLTVV.

This chain connects TRBV15 to TRBJ2-1; D unresolved. Trimming removed 5 bases at V and 9 bases at J, with 17 bases between. The CDR3 is 14 amino acids. Germline V gene data show CDR1 as LNHNV and CDR2 as YYDKDF (reference sequence). This CDR3 is CATSLRTPFGEQFF. DNA of the CDR3: TGTGCCACCAGCCTGAGAACCCCTTTTGGTGAGCAGTTCTTC.

The chain joins TRBV9 to TRBJ2-2; 8 positions agree with TRBD1. J gave up 0 bases and V 4 bases, and 2 bases lay outside the gene matches. Per germline, CDR1 SGDLS and CDR2 YYNGEE. This CDR3 is built from 15 residues. The chain's CDR3 is CASSLTGANTGELFF. CDR3 bases: TGTGCCAGCAGCCTGACAGGGGCGAACACCGGGGAGCTGTTTTTT. Filled out from reference TRBV9 and TRBJ2-2, the complete variable domain reads DSGVTQTPKHLITATGQRVTLRCSPRSGDLSVYWYQQSLDQGLQFLIQYYNGEERAKGNILERFSAQQFPDLHSELNLSSLELGDSALYFCASSLTGANTGELFFGEGSRLTVL.

The chain combines TRBV7-9 with TRBJ1-1; a weak D match, TRBD1 (6 bases). Germline lookup yields CDR1 SEHNR and CDR2 FQNEAQ (reference sequence). This CDR3 is built from 16 residues. V was pared by 1 base and J by 5 bases, with 17 bases between. The DNA of the CDR3 is TGTGCCAGCAGCTTAGTAGTAGGCAGGGGCGGAACTGAAGCTTTCTTT. It is translated as CASSLVVGRGGTEAFF.

The chain combines TRBV6-1 with TRBJ2-3; TRBD2 aligns across 8 bases. Trimming took 8 bases from V and 5 from J; bases not matched to a gene: 12. Germline CDR1 MNHNS, CDR2 SASEGT. The CDR3 is 15 residues long. The CDR3 loop reads CASGDGGVAQDTQYF. Here the CDR3 DNA reads TGTGCCAGCGGAGACGGGGGGGTAGCACAAGATACGCAGTATTTT.

The genes are TRBV11-2 and TRBJ2-3, with 7 bases aligning to TRBD1. The CDR3 has 15 amino acids. Germline CDR1 SGHAT, CDR2 FQNNGV. The V and J ends lost 2 bases and 1 base, in that order; junction bases with no gene match: 3. This CDR3 is CASSLSGQGTDTQYF. The CDR3 nucleotides are TGTGCCAGCAGCTTATCAGGACAGGGCACAGATACGCAGTATTTT. Together with reference TRBV11-2 and TRBJ2-3, the CDR3 gives the full variable domain: EAGVAQSPRYKIIEKRQSVAFWCNPISGHATLYWYQQILGQGPKLLIQFQNNGVVDDSQLPKDRFSAERLKGVDSTLKIQPAKLEDSAVYLCASSLSGQGTDTQYFGPGTRLTVL.

The chain has TRBV7-9 and TRBJ2-7; D might be TRBD1 (5 bases). With 2 bases removed from V and 9 bases from J, the gap between germline ends came to 17 bases. Looked up from germline, CDR1 is SEHNR and CDR2 is FQNEAQ (reference sequence). The CDR3 is 14 amino acids. The CDR3 reads CASSLSQGGFGQYF. The CDR3 coding sequence is TGTGCCAGCAGCTTAAGTCAGGGCGGATTCGGGCAGTACTTC.

The chain couples TRBV30 to TRBJ2-1; D uncertain. V gave up 3 bases and J gave up 5 bases, with 2 bases separating them. CDR3 length: 10 residues. CDR1 is GTSNPN, CDR2 SVGIG, per germline (reference sequence). CDR3 DNA sequence: TGTGCCTGGAGCAACAATGAGCAGTTCTTC. It specifies CAWSNNEQFF.

The V call is TRBV28, the J call TRBJ2-2; 8 bases are shared with TRBD2. The CDR3 spans 15 residues. The V segment lost 8 bases and the J segment 2 bases; nucleotides outside the gene matches: 7. The germline gives CDR1 MDHEN, CDR2 SYDVKM. The CDR3 loop is CASVRLATNTGELFF. Written as DNA, the CDR3 is TGTGCCAGCGTTCGACTAGCGACTAACACCGGGGAGCTGTTTTTT.

The chain carries TRBV12-2 and TRBJ2-3; the D call of TRBD1 is as the table states it, not checked on the DNA. TRBV12-2 is reported as a pseudogene. The CDR3 totals 16 residues. The CDR3 bases are TGTGCAAGTCGCAAACCCGGGACAGCTGCATTTGATACGCAGTATTTT. Its protein product is CASRKPGTAAFDTQYF.

This rearrangement joins TRBV10-3 to TRBJ2-5; 8 bases agree with TRBD1. Trimming at V came to 6 bases and at J to 3 bases, leaving 6 bases not matched to a gene. The V gene's germline CDR1 is ENHRY and CDR2 SYGVKD. This CDR3 is built from 14 residues. In DNA, the CDR3 is TGTGCCATCAGCCCCCGGGACAGGAAAGAGACCCAGTACTTC. This translates into CAISPRDRKETQYF.

The rearrangement uses TRBV7-9 and TRBJ1-1; D gene uncertain. Trimming removed 5 bases from V and 6 bases from J, with 16 bases in between. The length of the CDR3 is 14 residues. Germline CDR1 SEHNR, CDR2 FQNEAQ (reference sequence). This CDR3 reads CASSLIEGSAEAFF. In DNA, the CDR3 is TGTGCCAGCAGCCTCATAGAGGGTTCGGCTGAAGCTTTCTTT.